The present T cell receptor beta chain was sequenced within a study of blood T cell repertoires in COVID-19. The CDR3 is 15 amino acids. The trim removed 0 bases at V and 1 base at J, leaving 4 bases unmatched. Germline assignment: CDR1 GTSNPN and CDR2 SVGIG (reference sequence). Some clones are missing from TCRdb's copy, which holds only in-frame ones; the method was immunoSEQ multiplex PCR. The table shows 150,000 to 200,000 clones, with roughly 84% occurring only once. Input material: PBMCs or T cells enriched from blood (not recorded which). The gene calls are TRBV30 and TRBJ2-3; TRBD2 agrees at 7 bases. The receptor comes from a man aged 40-55 years who had recovered from COVID-19. Here the CDR3 reads CAWSVRAGGTDTQYF. The CDR3 region has the DNA TGTGCCTGGAGTGTAAGGGCGGGGGGCACAGATACGCAGTATTTT.